This T cell receptor (beta chain) originates from a study of T-cell memory formation after mild COVID-19 (TCRdb year 2021). Describing the broader study: TCR sequence clusters from the two donors were largely donor specific. Two young, previously healthy adult volunteers made up the cohort, one male and one female. Longitudinal TCRalpha and TCRbeta repertoire sequencing tracked T-cell clones expanding and contracting after mild COVID-19 in a couple of donors.

Comment on this clonotype: It lacks a known antigen. Nothing much larger sits one base from this clone, and base qualities are not available.

The instrument was an Illumina NovaSeq 6000. TCRalpha and TCRbeta cDNA libraries were built by 5'RACE with constant-segment primers, adding sample barcodes and unique molecular identifiers. RNA was extracted from every sample with Trizol reagent. Library amplification was performed in two PCR steps, and a second sample barcode and Illumina TruSeq adapters were introduced in the second step. Sequencing of the libraries was done on an Illumina NovaSeq, producing 2 x 150 bp paired-end reads. The source study handled its data this way. Reads were demultiplexed and collapsed into UMI-guided consensus sequences with migec v1.2.7. Using mixcr v2.1.11, UMI consensuses were aligned to TRA and TRB V and J templates and then assembled into clonotypes. A clonotype was counted as expanded or contracted only when both edgeR and NoisET called the clonotype significant, with the noise models trained on biological replicates. For edgeR calls, the cutoffs were a false discovery rate-adjusted p below 0.01 and a log2 fold-change threshold of 1. As an exploratory analysis of dynamics, max-normalized trajectories of the 1000 most abundant clonotypes were examined with PCA combined with hierarchical clustering. Separately sequenced CD4+ and CD8+ repertoires were used to assign the CD4 or CD8 phenotype of responding clones. The public reads were quality trimmed at Q25 with fastp and then assembled into clones with MiXCR by TCRdb, keeping productive beta chains. Entries are consolidated by CDR3 protein sequence, retaining the most common genes and DNA. The V and J calls reflect TCRdb's pipeline rather than the authors' work. The sample includes a few hundred thousand distinct CDR3 sequences, with over 11% observed a single time. The ten largest account for 21% of the sample.

Ficoll-Paque density gradient centrifugation was the method used to isolate PBMCs. Results the study describes overall, beyond this receptor: Whether the second-wave clones peaking on day 37 were SARS-CoV-2 specific was not confirmed. Clones contracting from day 15 to 85 had balanced CD4/CD8 phenotypes, while a second wave expanding from day 15 to 37 was biased towards CD4+. Contracting CD4+ clones were located mainly in the CM and EM memory subsets, whereas CD8+ clones were found to be enriched in EMRA. Only two mild cases were covered by the study, and larger cohorts that include severe cases with pre-infection samples were considered necessary. Some responding clones were detected in pre-infection memory, which suggested that pre-existing cross-reactive memory T cells had joined the SARS-CoV-2 response.

V loses 10 bases, J loses 1 base, and the germline ends lie 17 bases apart. CDR1 and CDR2 were assigned from the germline V gene (reference sequence) as LNHDA and SQIVND. There are 15 amino acids in the CDR3, from cysteine to phenylalanine inclusive. Of the read, only the CDR3 DNA is kept; its 45 bases are in frame from base 1. The sequence was obtained from a young man who had mild COVID-19 (a few samples of this study predate the infection). The sample titles of this study are shuffled in the database, so cell type and time point are left out; the donor was told from shared clones. The source material was PBMCs or a T cell subset sorted from them (not recorded which). Recombination joined TRBV19 with TRBJ2-1, with the D gene not clear enough to name. The CDR3 amino acid sequence is: CATTYSVGSYNEQFF. The sequence in DNA is TGTGCCACCACCTACTCGGTCGGTTCCTACAATGAGCAGTTCTTC. Joined to the reference TRBV19 and TRBJ2-1 proteins, this CDR3 gives the full variable domain: DGGITQSPKYLFRKEGQNVTLSCEQNLNHDAMYWYRQDPGQGLRLIYYSQIVNDFQKGDIAEGYSVSREKKESFPLTVTSAQKNPTAFYLCATTYSVGSYNEQFFGPGTRLTVL.